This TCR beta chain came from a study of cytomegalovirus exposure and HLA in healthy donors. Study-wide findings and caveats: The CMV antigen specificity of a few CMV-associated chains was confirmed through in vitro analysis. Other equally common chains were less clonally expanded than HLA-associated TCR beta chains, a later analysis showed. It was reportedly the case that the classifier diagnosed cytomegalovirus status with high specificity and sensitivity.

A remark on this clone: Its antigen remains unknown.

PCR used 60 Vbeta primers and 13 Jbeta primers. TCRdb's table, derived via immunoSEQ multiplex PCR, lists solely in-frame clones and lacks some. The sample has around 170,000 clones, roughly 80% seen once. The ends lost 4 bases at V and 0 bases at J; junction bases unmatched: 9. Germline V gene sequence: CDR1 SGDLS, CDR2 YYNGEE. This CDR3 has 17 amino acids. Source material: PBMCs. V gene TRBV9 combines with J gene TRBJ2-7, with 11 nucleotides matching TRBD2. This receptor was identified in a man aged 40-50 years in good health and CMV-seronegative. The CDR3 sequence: CASSPRTGTSGSYEQYF. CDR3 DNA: TGTGCCAGCAGCCCCAGAACCGGGACTAGCGGCTCCTACGAGCAGTACTTC.